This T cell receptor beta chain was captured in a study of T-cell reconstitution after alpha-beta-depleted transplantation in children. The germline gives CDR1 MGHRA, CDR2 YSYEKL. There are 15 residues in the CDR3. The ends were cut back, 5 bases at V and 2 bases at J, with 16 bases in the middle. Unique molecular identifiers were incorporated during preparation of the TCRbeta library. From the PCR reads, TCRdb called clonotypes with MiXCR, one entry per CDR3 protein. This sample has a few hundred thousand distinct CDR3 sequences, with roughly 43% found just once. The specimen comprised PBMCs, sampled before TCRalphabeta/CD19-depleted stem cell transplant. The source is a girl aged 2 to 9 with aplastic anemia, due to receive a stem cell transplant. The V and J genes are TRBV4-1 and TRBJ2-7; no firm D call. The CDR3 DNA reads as TGCGCCAGCAGCGTATTATATGGAGACCCCTACGAGCAGTACTTC. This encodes CASSVLYGDPYEQYF.